This T cell receptor (beta chain) was captured by sequencing in a study of T cell repertoires in cytomegalovirus infection. Study results and caveats: Summed public TCR beta family frequency identified CMV carriers bearing the relevant HLA. Predominance within the ex vivo response was attributable to HLA-C-restricted CMV-specific TCR beta clonotypes.

This clonotype has a handful of counts. The antigen is not known. TCRdb re-called the reads through MiXCR, storing one row per CDR3 protein. The profile covers about 150,000 distinct CDR3 sequences, with around 24% appearing a single time and roughly 11% taken by the ten largest. In germline, CDR1 is MDHEN, CDR2 SYDVKM. V lost 6 bases and J lost 4, with 19 bases in between. The CDR3 extends over 15 amino acids. This sequence originates from a human donor in good health (CMV status not recorded). Some clones in this sample may be carry-over from other donors' samples. This chain links TRBV28 with TRBJ2-7; maybe TRBD2 (5 bases). The sample consisted of PBMCs. The CDR3 reads CASSPGIMGYYEQYF. As DNA, the CDR3 is TGTGCCAGCAGCCCCGGGATCATGGGGTATTACGAGCAGTACTTC.